A selection of T cell receptor beta chains follows, all from one sample in a study of T-cell memory formation after mild COVID-19. TCRdb reanalysed the 5' RACE reads using MiXCR and keeps one entry per CDR3 protein. Of approximately 560,000 distinct CDR3 sequences listed, approximately 15% are singletons. The sequenced sample consisted of PBMCs or a T cell subset sorted from them (not recorded which). The receptors stem from an adult woman who had mild COVID-19 (a few samples of this study predate the infection). Cell type and time point are not known. The conserved cysteine and the conserved F or W are not part of the CDR3 here. A D gene is named only where the DNA matches it firmly.

CDR3 | V | D
ASSNGQGGSYEQY | TRBV18 | NA
ASTQGHRGYEQY | TRBV3-1 | TRBD1
ASSDSGGPNTGELF | TRBV5-4 | TRBD2
ASSPRASRGANVLT | TRBV5-4 | NA
ASSPGDRPPGTEAF | TRBV12-3/TRBV12-4 | TRBD1
ASSPWRGMNTEAF | TRBV19 | NA
ASSPQWPGNTIY | TRBV12-3/TRBV12-4 | NA
AWSVSGAGSF | TRBV30 | NA
SVDLGGYGDYGYT | TRBV29-1 | TRBD1
SARDRAEWTQY | TRBV20-1 | NA
SAGWAPLSWNTEAF | TRBV20-1 | NA
ASSYSPNEQF | TRBV25-1 | NA
ASAAGGGNTIY | TRBV7-3 | NA
ASSLTSLNEQF | TRBV7-9 | NA
ASSQAGVSYNEQF | TRBV3-1 | NA
ASRVTGVNTEAF | TRBV19 | TRBD1
SATRTTGDDGYT | TRBV20-1 | TRBD1
ASSWGRGLRSSYEQY | TRBV5-1 | NA
SAPSAGGYNEQF | TRBV20-1 | TRBD2
ASSSSQGAPYEQY | TRBV5-1 | NA
ASSLGPTQY | TRBV5-1 | NA
ASRNRDRLTGELF | TRBV27 | TRBD1
ATTGSEKTYNEQF | TRBV10-3 | NA
ASTARQFKY | TRBV6-1 | NA
AISEYGGQETQY | TRBV10-3 | NA
ATSDLFNEQF | TRBV24-1 | NA
ATSKDGLYQETQY | TRBV18 | NA
ASSSAGNYNEQF | TRBV5-1 | NA
ASSLVVGGPPYEQY | TRBV5-4 | NA
ASSLDGLYGYT | TRBV7-2 | NA
ASSSPGTLGANVLT | TRBV12-3/TRBV12-4 | NA
ASSSPGLAGGLYEQF | TRBV7-2 | TRBD2
ASSQDSSGQY | TRBV4-1 | NA
ASSPGGIRTDTQY | TRBV12-3/TRBV12-4 | NA
ASSSLQGAAETQY | TRBV5-1 | TRBD1
SARDYRGNGYT | TRBV20-1 | TRBD1
ASSTGTSGKNEQF | TRBV7-9 | TRBD2
ASSPRTPPREQY | TRBV7-9 | NA
ATSMLTGVSGKGNEQF | TRBV15 | NA
ASSLTPPAEQY | TRBV5-1 | NA
ASLLPGQNSYEQY | TRBV6-6 | TRBD1
ASSSRLDTSYNEQF | TRBV11-2 | NA
ASVGTGGPYGRAF | TRBV2 | TRBD1